This record concerns one T cell receptor (beta chain) sequence. Its antigen is undetermined. This sample was taken from a study of circulating and synovial CD4+ cells in juvenile arthritis. Sequenced by immunoSEQ multiplex PCR; TCRdb stores in-frame clones only, minus some. The sample includes approximately 35,000 clones, 90% to 95% of them seen just once. The V and J ends lost 3 bases and 4 bases, in that order; junction bases with no gene match: 5. CDR1 LNHDA and CDR2 SQIVND come from the germline V gene (reference sequence). The CDR3 spans 15 residues. General study points: The pathogenic-like versus bulk T cell difference escaped Vbeta family analysis.

This clonotype originated in a human donor with juvenile idiopathic arthritis. The chain is built from TRBV19 and TRBJ2-3; 9 nucleotides match TRBD1. Material: CD4+ T cells from blood. The DNA for the CDR3 is TGTGCCAGTAGTATCGTGACAGGGGGTTCAGATACGCAGTATTTT. Translated: CASSIVTGGSDTQYF.